These 27 T cell receptor delta chains came from one sample sequenced in a study of Vδ1+ human thymocytes. Study-wide findings and caveats: Highly polyclonal TRG and TRD repertoires with Gaussian CDR3 length distributions appeared in thymus.

Their target antigens are unknown. Sequences come from RNA converted to cDNA by reverse transcription. Pooled V-gene forward primers with one constant-region reverse primer generated the CDR3 amplicons by multiplex PCR. TCRdb repeated clone calling on the multiplex PCR reads with CATT. The sample holds about 55,000 delta-chain clones, roughly 15% seen once. Sequencing input: Vdelta1+ gamma-delta thymocytes from the thymus. The subset here: FACS-sorted CD3+ TCRalphabeta- TCRVdelta1+ TCRVdelta2- thymocytes. These receptors all stem from a boy under three years old who had congenital heart surgery.

There are a few counts of this clone. The chain links TRDV1 to TRDJ1; D remains ambiguous. V was pared by 2 bases and J by 0 bases, with 16 bases between. The germline V gene has CDR1 TSWWSYY and CDR2 QGS. The CDR3 runs to 17 residues. The CDR3 bases are TGTGCTCTTGGGGAATTTGGAAAGTCCCGGCACACCGATAAACTCATCTTT. It yields the protein CALGEFGKSRHTDKLIF.

This clone came up a few times. The chain is built from TRDV1 and TRDJ1; 8 bases match TRDD3. Germline CDR1 and CDR2: TSWWSYY and QGS. The CDR3 runs 17 residues. The J segment lost 3 bases and the V segment lost 5 bases, leaving 14 bases of the junction unmatched. For the CDR3, the DNA is TGTGCTCTTGGGAAGGTAATGTTGGGGGATTGCGCCGATAAACTCATCTTT. It codes for CALGKVMLGDCADKLIF.

A note on this clone: Given a much more abundant clone one base away, this may be a read error. The chain combines TRDV2 with TRDJ1; D gene ambiguous. CDR3 size: 13 residues. Germline V lookup: CDR1 GEAIGNYY, CDR2 EKD. The V end was cut by 2 bases, the J end by 0 bases, with 6 bases between. Here the CDR3 DNA reads TGTGCCTGTGACATCCTGTACACCGATAAACTCATCTTT. Translated, it gives CACDILYTDKLIF.

Worth noting for this clone: An end of the junction differs from the germline gene, which may be a read error. J is TRDJ1 and V is TRDV1; TRDD3 is a possible D gene (5 bases). Germline assignment: CDR1 TSWWSYY and CDR2 QGS. This CDR3 comprises 16 residues. The CDR3 sequence is CALGDPTRWDTDKLIF. In nucleotides, the CDR3 is TGTGCCCTTGGGGACCCAACGCGATGGGACACCGATAAACTCATCTTT.

The V gene is TRDV1, the J gene TRDJ1; D perhaps matches TRDD3 (5 bases). V lost 2 bases and J lost 0, with 25 bases in between. There are 20 residues in the CDR3. CDR1 is TSWWSYY and CDR2 is QGS in the germline V gene. This chain's CDR3 is CALGESGIRLLGEYTDKLIF. The CDR3, as DNA: TGTGCTCTTGGGGAATCTGGAATTAGGCTCCTGGGCGAATACACCGATAAACTCATCTTT.

The chain combines TRDV1 with TRDJ1; 10 bases align to TRDD3. V trimming: 4 bases; J trimming: 0 bases; junction bases outside the gene matches: 20. In germline, CDR1 is TSWWSYY, CDR2 QGS. The CDR3 is 21 amino acids. The CDR3 DNA reads TGTGCTCTTGGGGGATTGCCTTCTGGGGGATATGTACTAGCGTACACCGATAAACTCATCTTT. It encodes CALGGLPSGGYVLAYTDKLIF.

The rearrangement links TRDV1 to TRDJ1, with 13 bases fitting TRDD3. Germline CDR1 is TSWWSYY and CDR2 is QGS. J lost 0 bases, V lost 3 bases, and 25 bases had no gene match. The CDR3 runs 24 residues. The CDR3 DNA reads TGTGCTCTTGGGGAGCGAAAATTTACCTACAGCGGTACTGGGGGATACGACCACACCGATAAACTCATCTTT. Amino acid sequence: CALGERKFTYSGTGGYDHTDKLIF.

The chain employs TRDV1 and TRDJ1; TRDD3 matches at 9 bases. In germline, CDR1 is TSWWSYY, CDR2 QGS. V was pared by 4 bases and J by 0 bases, with 21 bases of the junction left unmatched. The CDR3 consists of 21 residues. The CDR3 region is CALGALLWVGDTDLYTDKLIF. Here the CDR3 DNA reads TGTGCTCTTGGGGCCCTCCTATGGGTCGGGGATACGGACCTATACACCGATAAACTCATCTTT.

There are a few counts of this clone. The chain combines TRDV1 with TRDJ1; maybe TRDD2 (5 bases). Trimming cost V 0 bases and J 0 bases, with 17 bases left between them. Germline V gene lookup returns CDR1 TSWWSYY and CDR2 QGS. The CDR3 covers 18 residues. CDR3: CALGELDPYQGYTDKLIF. The CDR3 region has the DNA TGTGCTCTTGGGGAACTAGACCCCTACCAGGGGTACACCGATAAACTCATCTTT.

V and J are TRDV1 and TRDJ1, with 9 bases aligning to TRDD2. The V and J ends lost 6 bases and 1 base, in that order; junction bases with no gene match: 12. This CDR3 comprises 17 residues. Germline-derived CDR1 and CDR2 are TSWWSYY and QGS. The CDR3 is CALGCPFLRRVTDKLIF. In nucleotides, the CDR3 is TGTGCTCTTGGTTGCCCCTTCCTACGGCGGGTCACCGATAAACTCATCTTT.

V and J are TRDV1 and TRDJ1; 12 bases fit TRDD3. The CDR3 runs to 24 residues. Germline CDR1 and CDR2: TSWWSYY and QGS. The V gene end was trimmed by 3 bases and the J gene end by 1 base; junction bases not matched to a gene: 27. Here the CDR3 reads CALGDRIPNRRTGGYLHLTDKLIF. As DNA, the CDR3 is TGTGCTCTTGGGGACCGGATTCCTAACAGGCGTACTGGGGGATACCTCCACCTCACCGATAAACTCATCTTT.

This clone has only a few counts. The rearrangement joins TRDV1 to TRDJ1; D is possibly TRDD2 or TRDD3 (7 bases each). V was pared by 2 bases and J by 0 bases, with 25 bases between. The CDR3 has 20 amino acids. The germline V gene encodes CDR1 TSWWSYY and CDR2 QGS. The DNA of the CDR3 is TGTGCTCTTGGGGAATTCCTACGTTGTTTGGGGGACAGGTACACCGATAAACTCATCTTT. Protein product: CALGEFLRCLGDRYTDKLIF.

The V call is TRAV29/DV5, the J call TRDJ1; D is uncertain. Germline assignment: CDR1 NSMFDY and CDR2 ISSIKDK. This CDR3 has 11 residues. The ends were cut back, 5 bases at V and 12 bases at J, with 17 bases in the middle. The CDR3 sequence is CAAIVAAEVIF. CDR3 DNA sequence: TGTGCAGCTATCGTGGCCGCTGAGGTCATCTTT.

This clone appeared a few times. The V gene is TRDV1, the J gene TRDJ1, with D perhaps assigned TRDD2 or TRDD3 (8 bases each). Trimming pared 3 bases from V and 0 bases from J, leaving 38 bases between. Per the germline V gene, CDR1 is TSWWSYY and CDR2 is QGS. The CDR3 extends over 24 amino acids. The CDR3 DNA sequence: TGTGCTCTTGGGGACCCCACCCCGGCCTTCCTAAGGTACTGGGGGCGGGGGTACACCGATAAACTCATCTTT. This codes for CALGDPTPAFLRYWGRGYTDKLIF.

This clone was counted a few times. The chain links TRDV1 to TRDJ1, with 12 positions matching TRDD3. The CDR3 has 21 amino acids. Germline V CDR1 and CDR2: TSWWSYY, QGS. Trimming at V came to 3 bases and at J to 6 bases, leaving 23 bases not matched to a gene. Here the CDR3 DNA reads TGTGCTCTTGGGGAGGGGTCCTACGGCTCTGTGCCTGGGGGATACGTTTATAAACTCATCTTT. This sequence encodes CALGEGSYGSVPGGYVYKLIF.

This clone has a handful of counts. V and J are TRDV1 and TRDJ1, with 8 bases that match TRDD3. CDR3 length equals 20 residues. Germline V gene sequence: CDR1 TSWWSYY, CDR2 QGS. V trimming: 3 bases; J trimming: 0 bases; junction bases outside the gene matches: 18. The CDR3 loop reads CALGDPLDYSGGCDTDKLIF. The DNA of the CDR3 is TGTGCTCTTGGGGACCCCCTCGACTACAGTGGGGGATGCGACACCGATAAACTCATCTTT.

This sequence joins TRDV1 and TRDJ1, with TRDD3 matching 12 bases. The germline V gene encodes CDR1 TSWWSYY and CDR2 QGS. The CDR3 has 25 amino acids. Trimming cost V 0 bases and J 0 bases; bases outside gene matches: 26. CDR3 loop: CALGELRTGLPSTGGYRRYTDKLIF. CDR3 sequence (DNA): TGTGCTCTTGGGGAACTACGAACGGGCCTTCCTAGTACTGGGGGATACCGAAGGTACACCGATAAACTCATCTTT.

The J gene is TRDJ1, the V gene TRDV3; 8 bases match TRDD3. Germline-derived CDR1 and CDR2 are TVYSNPD and GDNSRS (reference sequence). V was clipped by 3 bases and J by 4 bases; unmatched bases: 19. CDR3 length equals 17 residues. DNA of the CDR3: TGTGCCTTGGACAAACCGTTGACTGGGGGGCACGGCGATAAACTCATCTTT. This codes for CALDKPLTGGHGDKLIF.

The chain links TRDV1 to TRDJ1, with 12 bases aligning to TRDD3. CDR1 TSWWSYY and CDR2 QGS come from the germline V gene. Unmatched junction bases numbered 8, after V lost 0 bases and J lost 0 bases. The CDR3 extends over 19 amino acids. The CDR3 loop reads CALGELSWGIRKYTDKLIF. The DNA for the CDR3 is TGTGCTCTTGGGGAACTATCCTGGGGGATACGAAAGTACACCGATAAACTCATCTTT.

This chain uses TRDV1 with TRDJ1; D is possibly TRDD2 (5 bases). The CDR3 sequence is 15 residues long. The germline CDR1 and CDR2 sequences are TSWWSYY and QGS. The V end was cut by 7 bases, the J end by 0 bases, with 15 bases between. In DNA, the CDR3 is TGTGCTCTTGAATGGGCTTCCAGGTACACCGATAAACTCATCTTT. Translated, it gives CALEWASRYTDKLIF.

The J gene is TRDJ1, the V gene TRDV1; D unresolved. Germline V lookup: CDR1 TSWWSYY, CDR2 QGS. The ends were cut back, 1 base at V and 10 bases at J, with 10 bases in the middle. The CDR3 runs to 12 residues. The CDR3, as DNA: TGTGCTCTTGGGGAACCTCGAAAGGGACTCATCTTT. It is translated as CALGEPRKGLIF.

The chain couples TRDV1 to TRDJ1, with 8 bases fitting TRDD3. Germline V gene data show CDR1 as TSWWSYY and CDR2 as QGS. V dropped 4 bases and J dropped 0; count of bases not matched to a gene: 7. The CDR3 extends over 16 amino acids. The CDR3 here is CALGGLWGTNTDKLIF. The CDR3 coding sequence is TGTGCTCTTGGGGGTCTCTGGGGGACTAACACCGATAAACTCATCTTT.

A remark on this clone: Other DNA sequences within the sample encode an identical CDR3. The V and J genes are TRDV1 and TRDJ1; D unresolved. The CDR3 runs 12 residues. Trimming stripped 3 bases from V and 6 bases from J, with 8 bases between. Germline lookup yields CDR1 TSWWSYY and CDR2 QGS. CDR3 loop: CALGEPTYKLIF. CDR3 nucleotide sequence: TGTGCTCTTGGGGAGCCAACCTATAAACTCATCTTT.

This chain links TRDV1 with TRDJ1, with 7 nucleotides matching TRDD2. With V trimmed by 2 bases and J by 5 bases, 8 bases remained unmatched. From germline, CDR1 is TSWWSYY and CDR2 QGS. The CDR3 is 15 amino acids. The CDR3 region is CALGEGPIFLDKLIF. For the CDR3, the DNA is TGTGCTCTTGGGGAAGGGCCTATCTTCCTAGATAAACTCATCTTT.

The chain combines TRDV1 with TRDJ1; 11 positions agree with TRDD3. CDR3 length equals 22 residues. CDR1 and CDR2 (germline): TSWWSYY, QGS. Trimming removed 1 base from V and 3 bases from J; junction bases left unmatched: 22. The CDR3 reads CALGERNVLGDKIYPGPDKLIF. As DNA, the CDR3 is TGTGCTCTTGGGGAACGGAACGTACTGGGGGATAAGATATATCCAGGCCCCGATAAACTCATCTTT.

The chain recombines TRDV1 with TRDJ1; tentatively, D is TRDD2 (7 bases). The V end lost 5 bases, the J end lost 1 base, and 20 bases lay between the germline ends. This CDR3 contains 17 residues. Germline-derived CDR1 and CDR2 are TSWWSYY and QGS. The CDR3 sequence: CALGNLPIGGTTDKLIF. CDR3 DNA: TGTGCTCTTGGGAATCTTCCTATCGGGGGAACCACCGATAAACTCATCTTT.

V and J are TRDV1 and TRDJ1, with 11 nucleotides matching TRDD3. From germline, CDR1 is TSWWSYY and CDR2 QGS. V shed 4 bases, J shed 8 bases, and the junction held 21 bases outside the gene matches. CDR3 length: 19 amino acids. This CDR3 is CALGVISTPLLGDKVKLIF. The CDR3 DNA is TGTGCTCTTGGGGTCATTAGTACCCCCTTACTGGGGGATAAAGTAAAACTCATCTTT.